Below, 9 T cell receptor beta chains from the same sample are listed, as sequenced in a study of OX40 agonist ivuxolimab in advanced cancers. Sequencing used immunoSEQ multiplex PCR; TCRdb keeps in-frame clones, though not all of them. This table has 50,000 or so clones, 85% appearing once. This sample comprised CD4+ or CD8+ T cells sorted from blood, obtained in a trial of the OX40 agonist ivuxolimab. The receptors derive from an adult with an advanced solid tumor such as melanoma, head and neck, liver or kidney cancer.

V is TRBV11-2 and J is TRBJ2-5; possibly TRBD2 for D (6 bases). Deletions cut 3 bases from V and 5 bases from J, with 10 bases between. CDR1 and CDR2 from the germline V gene are SGHAT and FQNNGV. CDR3 length equals 13 residues. CDR3 region: CASSFSAGETQYF. CDR3 coding DNA: TGTGCCAGCAGCTTCAGTGCGGGGGAGACCCAGTACTTC.

The rearrangement joins TRBV25-1 to TRBJ1-1, with D possibly being TRBD1 (6 bases). Between the trimmed V and J ends, which lost 3 bases and 1 base, there was a span of 15 bases. Germline V gene lookup returns CDR1 MGHDK and CDR2 SYGVNS. The CDR3 covers 16 residues. This CDR3 reads CASSEWGPAENTEAFF. The CDR3 nucleotides read TGTGCCAGCAGTGAGTGGGGGCCCGCCGAGAACACTGAAGCTTTCTTT.

The J gene is TRBJ1-3, the V gene TRBV2; D possibly corresponds to TRBD1 (6 bases). The germline CDR1 and CDR2 sequences are SNHLY and FYNNEI. Trimming took 1 base from V and 0 from J, leaving 10 bases between them. The CDR3 is 16 residues long. CDR3 sequence: CASSEGGGGSGNTIYF. DNA of the CDR3: TGTGCCAGCAGTGAAGGGGGGGGCGGCTCTGGAAACACCATATATTTT. The whole variable domain, filled in from reference TRBV2 and TRBJ1-3, reads EPEVTQTPSHQVTQMGQEVILRCVPISNHLYFYWYRQILGQKVEFLVSFYNNEISEKSEIFDDQFSVERPDGSNFTLKIRSTKLEDSAMYFCASSEGGGGSGNTIYFGEGSWLTVV.

The chain recombines TRBV9 with TRBJ1-2, with TRBD1 as a possible D gene (5 bases). Trimming left V 4 bases short and J 4 bases short, with 17 bases between. Looked up from germline, CDR1 is SGDLS and CDR2 is YYNGEE. The CDR3 loop spans 15 amino acids. CDR3 loop: CASSPRQNNLYGYTF. CDR3 nucleotide sequence: TGTGCCAGCAGCCCCCGACAGAACAATCTCTATGGCTACACCTTC.

V gene TRBV14 combines with J gene TRBJ2-2; D might be TRBD2 (5 bases). Germline assignment: CDR1 SGHDN and CDR2 FVKESK. This CDR3 is 15 amino acids long. V lost 2 bases, J lost 3 bases, and 10 bases lay in between. CDR3 in amino acids: CASSQLVGDTGELFF. The CDR3 coding sequence is TGTGCCAGCAGCCAATTGGTCGGGGACACCGGGGAGCTGTTTTTT.

The rearrangement links TRBV19 to TRBJ1-5, with D uncertain. The CDR3 is 14 amino acids. Germline V CDR1 and CDR2: LNHDA, SQIVND (reference sequence). The V gene lost 6 bases and the J gene lost 4 bases, with 13 bases spanning the gap. The CDR3 DNA is TGTGCCAGTAGCGCGGGTATCAGTAATCAGCCCCAGCATTTT. Its protein product is CASSAGISNQPQHF.

This clone was observed once. This sample includes further DNA sequences coding for the same CDR3. V gene TRBV7-9 combines with J gene TRBJ2-1; 7 positions match TRBD1. Germline CDR1 reads SEHNR; CDR2 reads FQNEAQ (reference sequence). V trimming: 1 base; J trimming: 6 bases; junction bases outside the gene matches: 0. The CDR3 has 13 amino acids. The CDR3 sequence: CASSLGQGNEQFF. In DNA form, the CDR3 reads TGTGCCAGCAGCTTAGGACAGGGCAATGAGCAGTTCTTC.

The chain employs TRBV19 and TRBJ1-1, with D tentatively TRBD1 (5 bases). Germline V gene data show CDR1 as LNHDA and CDR2 as SQIVND (reference sequence). V shed 3 bases and J shed 2 bases, with 7 bases lying between them. The CDR3 runs 13 residues. The CDR3 DNA is TGTGCCAGTAGTATCGGGGCCAACACTGAAGCTTTCTTT. This sequence encodes CASSIGANTEAFF.

The chain has TRBV6-6 and TRBJ2-5, with a possible D match to TRBD2 (5 bases). From germline, CDR1 is MNHNY and CDR2 SVGAGI (reference sequence). This CDR3 contains 13 residues. Deletions cut 7 bases from V and 5 bases from J, with 14 bases between. CDR3 sequence reads: CASTAGVAETQYF. As DNA, the CDR3 is TGTGCCAGCACCGCCGGGGTAGCGGAGACCCAGTACTTC.